This T cell receptor (beta chain) is drawn from a study of beta chain features in type 1 diabetes. In the study overall: Age and gender were similar between patients and healthy donors, as were cell yields. Overall study findings and caveats: There was a moderate but significant shortening of TCRB CDR3s in all four CD4+ subsets of Type 1 diabetes patients.

In the case of this clone: Antigen specificity is unknown.

The study reverse transcribed the entire isolated RNA, so it sequenced expressed TCRB transcripts. Repertoires were generated with immunoSEQ multiplex PCR, while TCRdb's copy carries only in-frame clones and drops some. The table shows some 170,000 clones, with about 63% occurring only once. The CDR3 is 12 amino acids. J gave up 8 bases and V 6 bases, and 5 bases lay outside the gene matches. Germline CDR1 SGHTA, CDR2 FQGNSA. Sequenced input: naive CD4+ T cells from blood. This chain links TRBV7-2 with TRBJ2-3; TRBD2 agrees at 7 bases. This TCR was recovered from a man younger than 45 with type 1 diabetes. Written as DNA, the CDR3 is TGTGCCAGCAGTCCGACTAGCTTTACGCAGTATTTT. The encoded protein is CASSPTSFTQYF.